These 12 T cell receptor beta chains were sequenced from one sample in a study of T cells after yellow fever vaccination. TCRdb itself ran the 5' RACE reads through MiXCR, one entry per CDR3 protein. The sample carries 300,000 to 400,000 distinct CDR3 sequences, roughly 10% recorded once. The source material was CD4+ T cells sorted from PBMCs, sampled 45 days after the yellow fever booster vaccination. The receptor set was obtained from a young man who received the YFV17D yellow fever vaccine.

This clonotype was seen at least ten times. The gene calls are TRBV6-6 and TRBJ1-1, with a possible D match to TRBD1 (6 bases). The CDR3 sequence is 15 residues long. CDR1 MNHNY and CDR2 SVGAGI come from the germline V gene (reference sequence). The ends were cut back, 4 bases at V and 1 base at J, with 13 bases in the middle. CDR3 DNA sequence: TGTGCCAGCAGTTCGCCGGGACACCGGAACACTGAAGCTTTCTTT. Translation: CASSSPGHRNTEAFF.

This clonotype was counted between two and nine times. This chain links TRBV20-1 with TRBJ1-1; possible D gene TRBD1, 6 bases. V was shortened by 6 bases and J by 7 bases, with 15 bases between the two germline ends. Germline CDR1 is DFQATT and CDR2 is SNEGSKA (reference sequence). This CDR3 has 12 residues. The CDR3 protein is CSAIEGGLEAFF. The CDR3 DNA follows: TGCAGTGCCATCGAGGGGGGACTTGAAGCTTTCTTT.

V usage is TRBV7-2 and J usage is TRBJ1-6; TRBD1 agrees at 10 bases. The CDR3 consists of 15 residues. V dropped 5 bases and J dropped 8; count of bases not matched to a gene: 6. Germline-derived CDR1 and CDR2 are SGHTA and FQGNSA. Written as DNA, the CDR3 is TGTGCCAGCAGCCAAAGGACAGGGGGAGATTCACCCCTCCACTTT. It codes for CASSQRTGGDSPLHF.

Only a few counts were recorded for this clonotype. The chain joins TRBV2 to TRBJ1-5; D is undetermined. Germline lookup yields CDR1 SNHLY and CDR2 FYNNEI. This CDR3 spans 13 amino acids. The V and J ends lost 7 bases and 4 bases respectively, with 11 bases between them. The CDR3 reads CASNRALNQPQHF. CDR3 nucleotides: TGTGCCAGCAATAGGGCCTTAAATCAGCCCCAGCATTTT.

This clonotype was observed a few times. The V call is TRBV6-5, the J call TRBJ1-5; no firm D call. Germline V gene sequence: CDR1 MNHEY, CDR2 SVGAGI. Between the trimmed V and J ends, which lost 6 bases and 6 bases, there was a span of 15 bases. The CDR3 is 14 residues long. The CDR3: CASSPNSNSQPQHF. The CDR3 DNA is TGTGCCAGCAGCCCCAACAGTAACAGTCAGCCCCAGCATTTT.

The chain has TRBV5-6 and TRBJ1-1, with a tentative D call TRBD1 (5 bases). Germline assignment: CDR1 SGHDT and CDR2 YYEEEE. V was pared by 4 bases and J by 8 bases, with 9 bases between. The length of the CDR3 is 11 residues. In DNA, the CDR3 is TGTGCCAGCAGCAGAGACAGCGAAGCTTTCTTT. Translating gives CASSRDSEAFF.

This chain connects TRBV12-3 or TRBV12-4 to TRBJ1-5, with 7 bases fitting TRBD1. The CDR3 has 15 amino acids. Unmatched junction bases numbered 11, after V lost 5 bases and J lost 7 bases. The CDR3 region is CASSTLDRDGQPQHF. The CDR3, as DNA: TGTGCCAGCAGTACCCTAGACAGGGATGGGCAGCCCCAGCATTTT.

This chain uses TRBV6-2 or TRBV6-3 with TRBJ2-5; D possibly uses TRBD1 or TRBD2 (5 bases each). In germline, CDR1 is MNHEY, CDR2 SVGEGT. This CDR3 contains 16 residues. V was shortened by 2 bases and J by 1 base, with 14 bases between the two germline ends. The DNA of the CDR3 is TGTGCCAGCAGTTACCGGGGCAGGACCTTCCAAGAGACCCAGTACTTC. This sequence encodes CASSYRGRTFQETQYF.

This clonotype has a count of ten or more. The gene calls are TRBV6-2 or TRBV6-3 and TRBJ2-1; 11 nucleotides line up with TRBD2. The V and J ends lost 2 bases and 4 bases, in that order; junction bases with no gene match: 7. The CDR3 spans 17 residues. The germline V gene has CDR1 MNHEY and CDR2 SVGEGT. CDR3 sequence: CASSYSPSGGIYNEQFF. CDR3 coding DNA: TGTGCCAGCAGTTACAGCCCTAGCGGGGGGATATACAATGAGCAGTTCTTC.

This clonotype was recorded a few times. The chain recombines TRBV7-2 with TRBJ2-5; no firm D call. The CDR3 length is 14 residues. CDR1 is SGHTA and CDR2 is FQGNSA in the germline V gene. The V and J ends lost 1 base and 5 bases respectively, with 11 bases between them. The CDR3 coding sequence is TGTGCCAGCAGCTTAGTTCCCCTCCGGGAGACCCAGTACTTC. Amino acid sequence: CASSLVPLRETQYF.

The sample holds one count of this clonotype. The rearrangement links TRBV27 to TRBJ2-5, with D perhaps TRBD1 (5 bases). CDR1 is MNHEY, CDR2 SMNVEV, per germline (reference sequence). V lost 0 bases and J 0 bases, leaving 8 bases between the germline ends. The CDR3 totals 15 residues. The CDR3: CASSLSRQYQETQYF. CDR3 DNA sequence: TGTGCCAGCAGTTTATCTAGACAGTACCAAGAGACCCAGTACTTC.

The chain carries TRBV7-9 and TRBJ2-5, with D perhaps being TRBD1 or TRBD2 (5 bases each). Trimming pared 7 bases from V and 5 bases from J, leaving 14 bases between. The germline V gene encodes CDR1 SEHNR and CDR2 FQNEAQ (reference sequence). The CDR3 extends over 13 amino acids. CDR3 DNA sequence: TGTGCCAGCAAGGGGACGAGAAGGGAGACCCAGTACTTC. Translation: CASKGTRRETQYF.